This T cell receptor (beta chain) emerged from a study of OX40 agonist ivuxolimab in advanced cancers. About the research overall: Under the entry rules, prior anti-PD-1, anti-PD-L1 or anti-CTLA-4 therapy was allowed, and roughly 41% had some.

TCRdb's table, derived via immunoSEQ multiplex PCR, lists solely in-frame clones and lacks some. Seen here are roughly 8,400 clones, 60% to 80% observed once, and the top ten hold approximately 27%. The study's findings and limits: Compared with CD4+, CD8+ T cells on average had more expanded clones. Low normalized T-cell clonal expansion was additionally recorded for some nonresponders.

On this clone itself: Its antigen is unknown.

The clonotype originates from an adult with an advanced solid tumor such as melanoma, head and neck, liver or kidney cancer. Source: CD4+ or CD8+ T cells sorted from blood, taken in a trial of the OX40 agonist ivuxolimab.

The CDR3 loop reads CASSTRTSGATDTQYF. The CDR3 DNA is TGTGCCAGCAGTACACGGACTAGCGGGGCTACAGATACGCAGTATTTT. This chain joins TRBV7-6 and TRBJ2-3, with 12 positions matching TRBD2. The CDR3 length is 16 residues. V lost 6 bases to trimming and J lost 3 bases; unmatched junction nucleotides: 7. CDR1 is SGHVS and CDR2 is FNYEAQ in the germline V gene.